A selection of T cell receptor beta chains follows, all from one sample in a study of blood T cell repertoires in COVID-19. Repertoires were generated with immunoSEQ multiplex PCR, while TCRdb's copy carries only in-frame clones and drops some. The table has fewer than 50,000 clones, roughly 80% seen once; the top ten hold roughly an eighth. Sequenced input: peripheral blood. The source of these receptors is a human donor in a cohort sampled during active COVID-19. Each CDR3 is given with its conserved first and last residue. The D gene is left open where the match is weak. Rows give clone size only sometimes, using once, few, many, or a class for an expanded clone.

d_gene,v_gene,j_gene,len,abundance,CDR3nt,CDR3aa
TRBD1,TRBV19,TRBJ1-2,15,.,TGTGCCACCTCCCCGGGACAGGGGATCCGCTATGGCTACACCTTC,CATSPGQGIRYGYTF
TRBD2,TRBV5-6,TRBJ2-7,15,.,TGTGCCAGCAGCTTGCGGGCTAGCGGGAGCTACGAGCAGTACTTC,CASSLRASGSYEQYF
TRBD1,TRBV25-1,TRBJ2-5,17,.,TGTGCCAGCAGTGAAGTACAGGGGGGTGAAGGCCAAGAGACCCAGTACTTC,CASSEVQGGEGQETQYF
.,TRBV12-3/TRBV12-4,TRBJ2-7,13,.,TGTGCCAGCAGCCTCCGGAGGACCTACGAGCAGTACTTC,CASSLRRTYEQYF
.,TRBV5-1,TRBJ2-7,15,.,TGCGCCAGCAGTGACGGGGAATTAGTTTCCTACGAGCAGTACTTC,CASSDGELVSYEQYF
.,TRBV10-3,TRBJ2-7,15,.,TGTGCCATCAGACCGGACTTAGGCCGGTCCTACGAGCAGTACTTC,CAIRPDLGRSYEQYF
TRBD1,TRBV7-9,TRBJ1-2,17,.,TGTGCCAGCAGCTTAGATATTGGACAGGGCAGAGGAAGAGGCTACACCTTC,CASSLDIGQGRGRGYTF
TRBD2,TRBV4-1,TRBJ2-2,18,few,TGCGCCAGCAGCCAAGAGTTACTCGGGACTAGCGGGATTGGGGAGCTGTTTTTT,CASSQELLGTSGIGELFF
TRBD2,TRBV5-1,TRBJ2-1,16,.,TGCGCCAGCAGCTTGGGACTAGCGGGAGGAGGCAATGAGCAGTTCTTC,CASSLGLAGGGNEQFF
.,TRBV7-3,TRBJ2-3,16,.,TGTGCCAGCAGCTTAAATCCGGGATCTAGCACAGATACGCAGTATTTT,CASSLNPGSSTDTQYF
TRBD1,TRBV29-1,TRBJ1-2,14,.,TGCAGCGTTGGGCCCTTGACAGGGGGCTATGGCTACACCTTC,CSVGPLTGGYGYTF
.,TRBV10-3,TRBJ2-7,16,.,TGTGCCATCAGTGTCGGTGGAGGGACAGAACCCTACGAGCAGTACTTC,CAISVGGGTEPYEQYF
.,TRBV4-3,TRBJ2-3,17,.,TGCGCCAGCAGCCAAGATCTTGGGTTAGCGGACACAGATACGCAGTATTTT,CASSQDLGLADTDTQYF
.,TRBV2,TRBJ1-5,17,.,TGTGCCAGCAGTACTTCCCCCGGGACACTTAGCAATCAGCCCCAGCATTTT,CASSTSPGTLSNQPQHF
TRBD1,TRBV10-3,TRBJ2-5,13,.,TGTGCCATCAGTGCAGGGGGAGAAGAGACCCAGTACTTC,CAISAGGEETQYF
.,TRBV29-1,TRBJ1-1,12,.,TGCAGCGTCAGAGGTTCGAACACTGAAGCTTTCTTT,CSVRGSNTEAFF
.,TRBV12-3/TRBV12-4,TRBJ2-5,11,.,TGTGCCACCGCGAGGGGGGAGACCCAGTACTTC,CATARGETQYF
TRBD1,TRBV28,TRBJ2-7,18,once,TGTGCCAGCAGTTTAGGAACACTCGGACAGGGGCCCTCCTACGAGCAGTACTTC,CASSLGTLGQGPSYEQYF
TRBD2,TRBV6-5,TRBJ2-1,15,once,TGTGCCAGCAGCGTATTGGGAGGGCTGGAAAATGAGCAGTTCTTC,CASSVLGGLENEQFF
TRBD1,TRBV10-1,TRBJ1-6,13,.,TGCGCCAGCAGTGAGTCGACAGGGTCACCCCTCCACTTT,CASSESTGSPLHF
TRBD1,TRBV6-5,TRBJ1-4,14,.,TGTGCCAGCAGTCCGGACAGGCTTAATGAAAAACTGTTTTTT,CASSPDRLNEKLFF
.,TRBV20-1,TRBJ2-5,17,once,TGCAGTGCTAGTAGGCCGGGCTCCGGAGGGGTCCAAGAGACCCAGTACTTC,CSASRPGSGGVQETQYF
.,TRBV29-1,TRBJ2-7,12,.,TGCAGCGTTGGGGCAGGGATGTACGAGCAGTACTTC,CSVGAGMYEQYF
TRBD2,TRBV28,TRBJ2-1,19,.,TGTGCCAGCAGCCACCCCGGCGCTCGAACTAGCGGGGGTTACAATGAGCAGTTCTTC,CASSHPGARTSGGYNEQFF
TRBD1,TRBV5-5,TRBJ2-7,15,.,TGTGCCAGCAGCGCACCGGGACAGGGTTACTACGAGCAGTACTTC,CASSAPGQGYYEQYF
TRBD1,TRBV6-5,TRBJ2-7,14,.,TGTGCCAGCAGTCGGGACAGGGGAATAGGGGAGCAGTACTTC,CASSRDRGIGEQYF
.,TRBV27,TRBJ1-2,13,.,TGTGCCAGCAGTGCGACAGAATACTATGGCTACACCTTC,CASSATEYYGYTF
.,TRBV2,TRBJ1-2,13,.,TGTGCCAGCAGTAAGGGGGGGCACTATGGCTACACCTTC,CASSKGGHYGYTF
.,TRBV10-1,TRBJ1-2,15,few,TGCGCCAGCAGCGGTTCAGGACTGGGAAACTATGGCTACACCTTC,CASSGSGLGNYGYTF
TRBD1,TRBV7-2,TRBJ2-1,15,.,TGTGCCAGCAGCTTAGAGCAGGGGGCGGGGTTGGGGCAGTTCTTC,CASSLEQGAGLGQFF
.,TRBV18,TRBJ1-5,14,.,TGTGCCAGCTCACCCCGACAGGGCAATCAGCCCCAGCATTTT,CASSPRQGNQPQHF
TRBD2,TRBV20-1,TRBJ2-7,15,.,TGCAGTGCTAGTACTTCCAGCGGGAGTACCTACGAGCAGTACTTC,CSASTSSGSTYEQYF
TRBD1,TRBV5-4,TRBJ1-2,13,few,TGTGCCAGCAGCTTCGACAGGGGGAACGGCTACACCTTC,CASSFDRGNGYTF
.,TRBV11-3,TRBJ2-7,14,.,TGTGCCAGCAGCTTGGACTCCCTAGCTCACGAGCAGTACTTC,CASSLDSLAHEQYF
.,TRBV5-4,TRBJ2-7,15,.,TGTGCCAGCAGCATCAGACAGGGAGGCAAGGACGAGCAGTACTTC,CASSIRQGGKDEQYF
.,TRBV9,TRBJ1-4,17,.,TGTGCCAGCAGCGTAGGGCCCGATTTTGCAACTAATGAAAAACTGTTTTTT,CASSVGPDFATNEKLFF
.,TRBV6-2/TRBV6-3,TRBJ2-5,14,.,TGTGCCAGCAGTACACGTCAGGGGTTGAGGACCCAGTACTTC,CASSTRQGLRTQYF
TRBD2,TRBV11-2,TRBJ2-3,16,.,TGTGCCAGCAGCTTCTCGGTAGCGGGAGCAACAGATACGCAGTATTTT,CASSFSVAGATDTQYF
TRBD2,TRBV13,TRBJ2-2,16,.,TGTGCCAGCAGCCCTGGACTAGTTTCGAACACCGGGGAGCTGTTTTTT,CASSPGLVSNTGELFF
.,TRBV27,TRBJ2-3,14,.,TGTGCCAGCAGGCCTCTACTCAGCACAGATACGCAGTATTTT,CASRPLLSTDTQYF
.,TRBV3-1/TRBV3-2,TRBJ1-1,12,.,TGTGCCAGCAGCCAAGGGAGCACTGAAGCTTTCTTT,CASSQGSTEAFF
TRBD2,TRBV3-1/TRBV3-2,TRBJ2-3,16,.,TGTGCCAGCAGCCAAGCGGGAGGCGCCGGGACAGATACGCAGTATTTT,CASSQAGGAGTDTQYF
.,TRBV28,TRBJ1-2,14,.,TGTGCCAGCAGTTTGGGGACTTCTAACTATGGCTACACCTTC,CASSLGTSNYGYTF
TRBD2,TRBV18,TRBJ2-2,16,.,TGTGCCAGCTCACCTCGGACTAGCGGGATAAGCGGGGAGCTGTTTTTT,CASSPRTSGISGELFF
.,TRBV29-1,TRBJ1-2,11,.,TGCAGCGTCGGGGAAAACTATGGCTACACCTTC,CSVGENYGYTF
TRBD2,TRBV27,TRBJ2-2,13,.,TGTGCCAGCAGTCGGGAGGCCGGCGGGGAGCTGTTTTTT,CASSREAGGELFF
.,TRBV4-3,TRBJ2-1,16,once,TGCGCCAGCAGCCTAAATTACGGGACTTTCGGCAATGAGCAGTTCTTC,CASSLNYGTFGNEQFF
TRBD2,TRBV19,TRBJ2-7,16,.,TGTGCCAGTAGGGCCAGTAGCGGGAACCCCTCCTACGAGCAGTACTTC,CASRASSGNPSYEQYF
.,TRBV7-9,TRBJ2-7,11,few,TGTGCCAGCAGCTTTACCTACGAGCAGTACTTC,CASSFTYEQYF
.,TRBV24-1,TRBJ2-6,17,.,TGTGCCACCAGTGAAGGGAGGTCGCTCTCTGGGGCCAACGTCCTGACTTTC,CATSEGRSLSGANVLTF
.,TRBV10-3,TRBJ2-7,14,.,TGTGCCATCAGTGAGAGAGTAGGGGAGGACGAGCAGTACTTC,CAISERVGEDEQYF
.,TRBV5-1,TRBJ2-1,14,.,TGCGCCAGCACGTTGGCGGATTCCTACAATGAGCAGTTCTTC,CASTLADSYNEQFF
.,TRBV21-1,TRBJ2-1,15,.,TGTGCCAGCAGCAAAGGTAGCGGGATACCCGATGAGCAGTTCTTC,CASSKGSGIPDEQFF